The 30 T cell receptor beta chains given below trace back to one sample, sequenced in a study of metastatic and nonmetastatic thyroid tumors. Patients underwent thyroid surgery, and none had received any treatment before it. TCRdb reprocessed the PCR reads using MiXCR. The profile shows under 20,000 clones, under 35% of them singletons. What was sequenced was adjacent normal tissue. The receptors were sampled from a female donor with papillary thyroid cancer or a benign thyroid nodule (not recorded which). Some clones in this sample may be carry-over from other donors' samples.

J is TRBJ1-2 and V is TRBV7-6, with D maybe TRBD1 (5 bases). CDR1 SGHVS and CDR2 FNYEAQ come from the germline V gene. Deletions cut 1 base from V and 4 bases from J, with 10 bases between. The CDR3 has 14 residues. The CDR3 is CASSLGTSVYGYTF. The CDR3 DNA sequence: TGTGCCAGCAGCTTAGGGACAAGCGTCTATGGCTACACCTTC.

This chain joins TRBV6-2 or TRBV6-3 and TRBJ2-3; D is ambiguous. The germline V gene has CDR1 MNHEY and CDR2 SVGEGT. The V and J ends lost 7 bases and 0 bases respectively, with 14 bases between them. This CDR3 comprises 15 residues. The CDR3 nucleotides read TGTGCCAGCATTTATGATACCCTAAGCACAGATACGCAGTATTTT. Amino acids: CASIYDTLSTDTQYF.

This chain links TRBV15 with TRBJ1-6; the D is unclear. The CDR3 is 14 amino acids. Trimming pared 1 base from V and 7 bases from J, leaving 8 bases between. Germline V gives CDR1 LNHNV, CDR2 YYDKDF (reference sequence). CDR3 DNA: TGTGCCACCAGCAGAGGCATGGAAAATTCACCCCTCCACTTT. It specifies CATSRGMENSPLHF.

A few counts support this clone. This chain joins TRBV28 and TRBJ2-7; unclear D gene. V lost 5 bases and J lost 2, with 7 bases in between. CDR1 and CDR2 from the germline V gene are MDHEN and SYDVKM. This CDR3 region has 12 residues. The CDR3 DNA follows: TGTGCCAGCAGTCCTAAGCCCTACGAGCAGTACTTC. It codes for CASSPKPYEQYF.

This clone showed up just a few times. The J gene is TRBJ2-7, the V gene TRBV28; TRBD2 agrees at 7 bases. CDR3 length: 14 residues. V dropped 5 bases and J dropped 3; count of bases not matched to a gene: 7. CDR1 is MDHEN and CDR2 is SYDVKM in the germline V gene. CDR3 sequence: CASSRFGGSYEQYF. CDR3 sequence (DNA): TGTGCCAGCAGTCGCTTCGGCGGGAGCTACGAGCAGTACTTC.

The chain combines TRBV11-1 with TRBJ1-5; D perhaps matches TRBD1 (5 bases). Germline loops: CDR1 SGHAT, CDR2 FQDESV (reference sequence). Trimming cost V 5 bases and J 2 bases, with 22 bases left between them. There are 18 residues in the CDR3. CDR3 in amino acids: CASSEAGPRVSCNQPQHF. For the CDR3, the DNA is TGTGCCAGCAGCGAAGCGGGGCCCCGGGTGTCGTGCAATCAGCCCCAGCATTTT.

This clone has just a few counts. This chain's CDR3 is CASSTPIKQYF. The CDR3 coding sequence is TGTGCCAGCAGCACCCCCATCAAGCAGTACTTC. The rearrangement uses TRBV9 and TRBJ2-7, with unresolved D. From germline, CDR1 is SGDLS and CDR2 YYNGEE. The CDR3 totals 11 residues. V was pared by 4 bases and J by 8 bases, with 10 bases between.

The chain recombines TRBV5-1 with TRBJ2-2; possibly TRBD1 or TRBD2 for D (5 bases each). This CDR3 has 15 amino acids. Trimming took 0 bases from V and 3 from J, leaving 9 bases between them. Per the germline V gene, CDR1 is SGHRS and CDR2 is YFSETQ. The CDR3 loop is CASSLASGHTGELFF. In nucleotides, the CDR3 is TGCGCCAGCAGCTTGGCCTCGGGGCACACCGGGGAGCTGTTTTTT.

This chain joins TRBV6-6 and TRBJ1-5; D not certain. V lost 0 bases and J lost 5, with 8 bases in between. Germline V gene sequence: CDR1 MNHNY, CDR2 SVGAGI (reference sequence). The CDR3 totals 14 residues. The CDR3 DNA is TGTGCCAGCAGTTACTCGAAAGGGTATCAGCCCCAGCATTTT. Translated: CASSYSKGYQPQHF.

CDR3 amino acids: CASRPRQGASGELFF. As DNA, the CDR3 is TGTGCCAGCAGACCCAGACAGGGGGCGTCCGGGGAGCTGTTTTTT. The genes are TRBV7-9 and TRBJ2-2, with 10 bases matching TRBD1. The trim removed 6 bases at V and 6 bases at J, leaving 7 bases unmatched. CDR3 length: 15 amino acids. Germline-derived CDR1 and CDR2 are SEHNR and FQNEAQ (reference sequence).

This clone was observed a handful of times. The chain has TRBV28 and TRBJ1-2, with D possibly TRBD1 on 5 matching bases. Germline V gives CDR1 MDHEN, CDR2 SYDVKM. Trimming took 6 bases from V and 7 from J, leaving 12 bases between them. The length of the CDR3 is 12 residues. CDR3 in amino acids: CASSPQGSGYTF. The CDR3 DNA reads as TGTGCCAGCAGCCCCCAGGGCAGTGGCTACACCTTC.

The chain joins TRBV15 to TRBJ1-1; 7 bases align to TRBD1. This CDR3 has 13 residues. J lost 5 bases, V lost 3 bases, and 3 bases had no gene match. Germline values: CDR1 LNHNV, CDR2 YYDKDF (reference sequence). The CDR3 region is CATSRTGTTEAFF. CDR3 DNA sequence: TGTGCCACCAGCAGGACAGGGACTACTGAAGCTTTCTTT. Filled out from reference TRBV15 and TRBJ1-1, the complete variable domain reads DAMVIQNPRYQVTQFGKPVTLSCSQTLNHNVMYWYQQKSSQAPKLLFHYYDKDFNNEADTPDNFQSRRPNTSFCFLDIRSPGLGDTAMYLCATSRTGTTEAFFGQGTRLTVV.

The chain uses TRBV7-2 and TRBJ2-3, with D unresolved. CDR3 length: 14 residues. Trimming removed 0 bases from V and 2 bases from J, with 6 bases in between. The germline CDR1 and CDR2 sequences are SGHTA and FQGNSA. The CDR3 sequence is CASSLAQNTDTQYF. In DNA form, the CDR3 reads TGTGCCAGCAGCTTAGCGCAGAACACAGATACGCAGTATTTT.

This sequence joins TRBV20-1 and TRBJ2-1; no clear D gene. CDR1 is DFQATT, CDR2 SNEGSKA, per germline (reference sequence). V was trimmed by 5 bases and J by 9 bases, leaving 8 bases between them. The CDR3 spans 10 residues. The CDR3 sequence is CSAGVVEQFF. CDR3 sequence (DNA): TGCAGTGCTGGGGTGGTTGAGCAGTTCTTC.

The chain joins TRBV15 to TRBJ2-7; D gene unclear. The CDR3 has 15 amino acids. In germline, CDR1 is LNHNV, CDR2 YYDKDF (reference sequence). Trimming removed 1 base from V and 3 bases from J, with 13 bases in between. CDR3 nucleotides: TGTGCCACCAGCAGAGCCTCTGACAACATCTACGAGCAGTACTTC. Translation: CATSRASDNIYEQYF.

This clone was detected ten times or more. The CDR3 protein is CASSRNRDRGQGGYTF. CDR3 bases: TGTGCCAGCAGCCGAAACAGGGACAGGGGGCAGGGTGGCTACACCTTC. V usage is TRBV11-2 and J usage is TRBJ1-2, with 12 positions matching TRBD1. The CDR3 runs 16 residues. Germline loops: CDR1 SGHAT, CDR2 FQNNGV. J lost 7 bases, V lost 5 bases, and 11 bases had no gene match.

The chain uses TRBV19 and TRBJ1-2; perhaps TRBD1 as D (6 bases). Per germline, CDR1 LNHDA and CDR2 SQIVND (reference sequence). Trimming removed 6 bases from V and 4 bases from J, with 18 bases in between. The CDR3 has 15 residues. The CDR3 loop is CASSAPGGKIYGYTF. In DNA form, the CDR3 reads TGTGCCAGTAGCGCCCCTGGGGGCAAGATCTATGGCTACACCTTC.

V and J are TRBV18 and TRBJ2-1; D gene uncertain. Trimming pared 4 bases from V and 6 bases from J, leaving 31 bases between. The CDR3 is made up of 20 amino acids. The germline V gene encodes CDR1 KGHSH and CDR2 LQKENI. The CDR3 region is CASSRGHFGIFGDTFNEQFF. CDR3 coding DNA: TGTGCCAGCTCACGGGGTCATTTTGGCATTTTTGGGGATACTTTCAATGAGCAGTTCTTC.

The chain joins TRBV20-1 to TRBJ2-1; D not resolved. V shed 2 bases and J shed 1 base, with 9 bases lying between them. The CDR3 covers 14 residues. Looked up from germline, CDR1 is DFQATT and CDR2 is SNEGSKA (reference sequence). The CDR3 sequence: CSARMLDSYNEQFF. Written as DNA, the CDR3 is TGCAGTGCTAGAATGCTAGATTCCTACAATGAGCAGTTCTTC.

The chain employs TRBV7-6 and TRBJ2-1; D is unresolved. This CDR3 comprises 13 residues. Trimming took off 5 bases at V and 4 bases at J, with 9 bases between the two ends. CDR1 is SGHVS, CDR2 FNYEAQ, per germline. The CDR3 nucleotides are TGTGCCAGCAGCCCAGACTCGTACAATGAGCAGTTCTTC. This encodes CASSPDSYNEQFF.

The chain joins TRBV11-2 to TRBJ1-6; no definite D call. Germline V gene lookup returns CDR1 SGHAT and CDR2 FQNNGV. V was clipped by 5 bases and J by 8 bases, with 16 bases between them. CDR3 size: 15 residues. The CDR3 bases are TGTGCCAGCAGCCCGAGGGATCCTTGGGATTCACCCCTCCACTTT. Residues: CASSPRDPWDSPLHF.

The chain combines TRBV5-1 with TRBJ2-1; D might be TRBD2 (5 bases). The CDR3 loop spans 16 amino acids. The V end was cut by 2 bases, the J end by 0 bases, with 12 bases between. From germline, CDR1 is SGHRS and CDR2 YFSETQ. CDR3 nucleotides: TGCGCCAGCAGCTTCTCGGACTTGAGCTCCTACAATGAGCAGTTCTTC. Protein sequence: CASSFSDLSSYNEQFF. Supplemented by reference TRBV5-1 and TRBJ2-1, the full variable domain reads KAGVTQTPRYLIKTRGQQVTLSCSPISGHRSVSWYQQTPGQGLQFLFEYFSETQRNKGNFPGRFSGRQFSNSRSEMNVSTLELGDSALYLCASSFSDLSSYNEQFFGPGTRLTVL.

The rearrangement uses TRBV6-2 or TRBV6-3 and TRBJ2-6; tentatively, D is TRBD1 or TRBD2 (5 bases each). The CDR3 is made up of 17 amino acids. Germline V gene sequence: CDR1 MNHEY, CDR2 SVGEGT. The V end was cut by 4 bases, the J end by 0 bases, with 13 bases between. The DNA for the CDR3 is TGTGCCAGCAGTTCTCGGCAGGGAGTCTCTGGGGCCAACGTCCTGACTTTC. It is translated as CASSSRQGVSGANVLTF.

The chain combines TRBV6-1 with TRBJ2-7; D is possibly TRBD1 (6 bases). The CDR3 contains 15 residues. Germline V gene sequence: CDR1 MNHNS, CDR2 SASEGT. Trimming took off 7 bases at V and 4 bases at J, with 20 bases between the two ends. CDR3 sequence reads: CASKMDFEGGYEQYF. In DNA, the CDR3 is TGTGCCAGCAAGATGGACTTCGAAGGGGGTTACGAGCAGTACTTC.

This clone was found a few times. The chain employs TRBV19 and TRBJ1-1; 7 nucleotides line up with TRBD1. V lost 6 bases to trimming and J lost 4 bases; unmatched junction nucleotides: 8. The CDR3 is 14 amino acids. Germline-derived CDR1 and CDR2 are LNHDA and SQIVND (reference sequence). CDR3 loop: CASSWDRAVTEAFF. In DNA form, the CDR3 reads TGTGCCAGTAGCTGGGACAGAGCGGTCACTGAAGCTTTCTTT.

On this clone: Compared with germline, one end of the junction differs, possibly owing to a read error. Within the sample, other DNA sequences also encode this same CDR3. The chain carries TRBV11-2 and TRBJ1-2; TRBD1 is a possible D gene (6 bases). CDR1 and CDR2 from the germline V gene are SGHAT and FQNNGV. The CDR3 has 15 amino acids. This chain's CDR3 is CASSLSFGTIEGYTF. CDR3 sequence (DNA): TGCGCCAGCAGCTTAAGTTTCGGGACAATAGAGGGCTACACCTTC.

Points on this clone: An end of the junction does not agree with germline; a read error may underlie this. V is TRBV7-3 and J is TRBJ2-5; a possible D gene is TRBD2 (5 bases). This CDR3 has 15 amino acids. Germline CDR1 and CDR2: SGHTA and FQGTGA. CDR3 nucleotides: TGTGCCAGCAGCTTAACGGCGGGCCCCGAAAATGAGCTCTTCTTC. It codes for CASSLTAGPENELFF.

This clone was seen more than once but under ten times. The rearrangement links TRBV2 to TRBJ2-1; 9 nucleotides align to TRBD2. The CDR3 totals 14 residues. Germline lookup yields CDR1 SNHLY and CDR2 FYNNEI. With 5 bases clipped from V and 10 bases from J, the junction kept 9 bases outside the gene matches. CDR3 nucleotide sequence: TGTGCCAGCAGTTATAGCGGGAGAGAAGGGGAGCAGTTCTTC. Amino acids: CASSYSGREGEQFF.

This clone came up a few times. The CDR3 DNA reads as TGTGCCAGTAGCGGGACAGGGAGGGGGAGCACTGAAGCTTTCTTT. As protein: CASSGTGRGSTEAFF. J is TRBJ1-1 and V is TRBV19, with 9 positions matching TRBD1. With 6 bases clipped from V and 4 bases from J, the junction kept 9 bases outside the gene matches. Germline CDR1 LNHDA, CDR2 SQIVND (reference sequence). The CDR3 is made up of 15 amino acids.

This clone showed up just a few times. The chain joins TRBV19 to TRBJ1-2, with 8 bases identical to TRBD1. The trim removed 4 bases at V and 9 bases at J, leaving 7 bases unmatched. This CDR3 is 13 amino acids long. Germline loops: CDR1 LNHDA, CDR2 SQIVND (reference sequence). The CDR3 region is CASSRQGIVSYTF. As DNA, the CDR3 is TGTGCCAGTAGTAGACAGGGGATTGTAAGCTACACCTTC.